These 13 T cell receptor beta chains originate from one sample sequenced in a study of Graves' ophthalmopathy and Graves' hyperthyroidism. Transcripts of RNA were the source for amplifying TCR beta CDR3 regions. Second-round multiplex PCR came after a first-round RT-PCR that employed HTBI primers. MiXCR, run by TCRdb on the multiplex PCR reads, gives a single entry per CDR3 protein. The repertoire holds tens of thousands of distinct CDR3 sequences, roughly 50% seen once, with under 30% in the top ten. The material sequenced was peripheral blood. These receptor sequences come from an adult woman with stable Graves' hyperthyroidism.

The CDR3 spells CASEGAGEAFF. The CDR3 DNA reads as TGTGCCAGCGAGGGGGCGGGAGAAGCTTTCTTT. The rearrangement links TRBV2 to TRBJ1-1; the match to TRBD1 covers 7 bases. The CDR3 consists of 11 residues. Unmatched junction bases numbered 5, after V lost 8 bases and J lost 8 bases. Germline V gene data show CDR1 as SNHLY and CDR2 as FYNNEI.

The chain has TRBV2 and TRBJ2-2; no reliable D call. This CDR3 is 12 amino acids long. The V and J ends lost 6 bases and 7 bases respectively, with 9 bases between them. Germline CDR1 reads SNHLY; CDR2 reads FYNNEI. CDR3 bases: TGTGCCAGCAGCGTCTTGAACGGGGAGCTGTTTTTT. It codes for CASSVLNGELFF.

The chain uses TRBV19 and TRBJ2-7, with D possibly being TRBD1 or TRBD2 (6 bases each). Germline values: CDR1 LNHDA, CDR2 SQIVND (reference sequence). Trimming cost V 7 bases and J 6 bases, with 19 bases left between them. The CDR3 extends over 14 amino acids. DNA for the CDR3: TGTGCCAGTAACGGGGGCGCAGGGACCGGCGAGCAGTACTTC. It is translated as CASNGGAGTGEQYF.

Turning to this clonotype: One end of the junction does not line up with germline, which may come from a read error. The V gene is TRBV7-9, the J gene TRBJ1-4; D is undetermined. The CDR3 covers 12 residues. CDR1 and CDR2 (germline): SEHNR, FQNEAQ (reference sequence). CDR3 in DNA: TGTGCCGGCAGCTTAGATAAGGAAAAGCTGTTTTTT. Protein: CAGSLDKEKLFF.

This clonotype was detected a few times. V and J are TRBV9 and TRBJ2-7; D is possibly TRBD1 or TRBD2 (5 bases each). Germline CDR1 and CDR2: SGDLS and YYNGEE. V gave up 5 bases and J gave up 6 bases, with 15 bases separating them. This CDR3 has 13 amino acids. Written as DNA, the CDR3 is TGTGCCAGCAGGAAACCAGGGACGGGCGAGCAGTACTTC. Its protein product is CASRKPGTGEQYF.

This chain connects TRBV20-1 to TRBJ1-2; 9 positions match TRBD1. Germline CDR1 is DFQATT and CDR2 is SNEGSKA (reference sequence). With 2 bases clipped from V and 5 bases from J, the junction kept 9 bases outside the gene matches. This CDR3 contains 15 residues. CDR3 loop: CSARYPGQGVYGYTF. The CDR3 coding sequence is TGCAGTGCTAGATATCCGGGACAGGGCGTATATGGCTACACCTTC.

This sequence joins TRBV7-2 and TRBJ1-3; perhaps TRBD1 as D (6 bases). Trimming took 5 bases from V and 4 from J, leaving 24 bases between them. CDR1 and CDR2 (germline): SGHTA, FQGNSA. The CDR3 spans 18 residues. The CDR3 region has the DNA TGTGCCAGCAGCCGGGCGGGGACGGGGGCCCGAGGGGGAAACACCATATATTTT. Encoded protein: CASSRAGTGARGGNTIYF.

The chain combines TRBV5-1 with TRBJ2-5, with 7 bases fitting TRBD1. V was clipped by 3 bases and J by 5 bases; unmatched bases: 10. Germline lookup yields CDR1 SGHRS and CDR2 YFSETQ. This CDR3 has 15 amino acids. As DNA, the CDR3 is TGCGCCAGCAGCTGGGACAGCGGACGGTATGAGACCCAGTACTTC. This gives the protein CASSWDSGRYETQYF.

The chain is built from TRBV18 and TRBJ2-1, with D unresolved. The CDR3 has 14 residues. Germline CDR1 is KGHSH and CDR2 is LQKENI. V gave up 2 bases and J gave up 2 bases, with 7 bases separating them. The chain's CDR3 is CASSPAGTYNEQFF. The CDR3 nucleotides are TGTGCCAGCTCACCAGCCGGAACCTACAATGAGCAGTTCTTC.

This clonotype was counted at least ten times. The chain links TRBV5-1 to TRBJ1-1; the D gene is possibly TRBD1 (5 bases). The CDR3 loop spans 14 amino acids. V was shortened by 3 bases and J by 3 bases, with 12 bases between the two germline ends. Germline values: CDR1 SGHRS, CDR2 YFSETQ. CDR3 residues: CASSWGRVDTEAFF. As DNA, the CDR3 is TGCGCCAGCAGCTGGGGCAGGGTTGACACTGAAGCTTTCTTT.

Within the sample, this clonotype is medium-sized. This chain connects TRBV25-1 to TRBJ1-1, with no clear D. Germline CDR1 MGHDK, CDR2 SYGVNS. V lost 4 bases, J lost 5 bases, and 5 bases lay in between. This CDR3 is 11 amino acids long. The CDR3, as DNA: TGTGCCAGCAGTGTTAGTACTGAAGCTTTCTTT. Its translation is CASSVSTEAFF. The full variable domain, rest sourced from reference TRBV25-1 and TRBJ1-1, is EADIYQTPRYLVIGTGKKITLECSQTMGHDKMYWYQQDPGMELHLIHYSYGVNSTEKGDLSSESTVSRIRTEHFPLTLESARPSHTSQYLCASSVSTEAFFGQGTRLTVV.

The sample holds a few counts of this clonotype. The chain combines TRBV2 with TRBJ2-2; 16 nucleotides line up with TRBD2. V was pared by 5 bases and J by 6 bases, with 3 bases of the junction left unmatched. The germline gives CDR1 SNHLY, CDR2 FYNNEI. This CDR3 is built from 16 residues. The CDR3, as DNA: TGTGCCAGCAGTATTGGGACTAGCGGGAGGGCCGGGGAGCTGTTTTTT. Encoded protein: CASSIGTSGRAGELFF.

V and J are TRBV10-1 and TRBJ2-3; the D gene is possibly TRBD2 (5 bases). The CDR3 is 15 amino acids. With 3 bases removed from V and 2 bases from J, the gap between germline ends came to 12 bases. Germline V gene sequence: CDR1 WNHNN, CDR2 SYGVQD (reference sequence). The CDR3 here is CASSDGRLATDTQYF. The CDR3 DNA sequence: TGCGCCAGCAGTGACGGACGGCTAGCCACAGATACGCAGTATTTT.